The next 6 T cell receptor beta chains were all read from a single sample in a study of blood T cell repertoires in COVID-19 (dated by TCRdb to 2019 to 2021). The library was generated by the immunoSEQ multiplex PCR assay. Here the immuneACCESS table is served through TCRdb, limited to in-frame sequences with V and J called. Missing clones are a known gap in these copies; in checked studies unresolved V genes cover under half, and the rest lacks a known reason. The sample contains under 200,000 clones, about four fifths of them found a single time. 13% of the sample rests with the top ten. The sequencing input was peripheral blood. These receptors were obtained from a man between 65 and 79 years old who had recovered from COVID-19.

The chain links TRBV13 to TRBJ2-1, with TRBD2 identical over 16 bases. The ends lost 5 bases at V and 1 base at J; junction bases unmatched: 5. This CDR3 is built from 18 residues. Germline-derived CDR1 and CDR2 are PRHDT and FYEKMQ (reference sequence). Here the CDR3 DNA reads TGTGCCAGCAGCCCCGGGACTAGCGGGAGGGCGTCCTACAATGAGCAGTTCTTC. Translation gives CASSPGTSGRASYNEQFF.

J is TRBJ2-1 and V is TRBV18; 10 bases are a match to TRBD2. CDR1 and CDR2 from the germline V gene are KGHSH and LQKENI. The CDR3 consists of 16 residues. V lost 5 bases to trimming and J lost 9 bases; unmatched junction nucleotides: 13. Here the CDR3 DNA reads TGTGCCAGCTCAACCGGACTAGCGGCGGGGGGGGGTGAGCAGTTCTTC. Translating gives CASSTGLAAGGGEQFF.

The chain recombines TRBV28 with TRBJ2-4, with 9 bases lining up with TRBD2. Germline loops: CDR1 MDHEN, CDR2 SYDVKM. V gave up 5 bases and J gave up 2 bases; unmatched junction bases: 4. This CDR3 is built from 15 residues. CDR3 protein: CASSDSGRTKNIQYF. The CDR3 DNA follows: TGTGCCAGCAGTGATAGCGGGAGAACCAAAAACATTCAGTACTTC.

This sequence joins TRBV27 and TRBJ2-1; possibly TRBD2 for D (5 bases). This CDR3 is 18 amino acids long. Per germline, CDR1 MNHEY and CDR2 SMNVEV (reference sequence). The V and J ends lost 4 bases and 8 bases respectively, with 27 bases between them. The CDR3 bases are TGTGCCAGCAGTTCCCCCCGCGGGTGGCGGGTTAAGGAGGATGAGCAGTTCTTC. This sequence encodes CASSSPRGWRVKEDEQFF.

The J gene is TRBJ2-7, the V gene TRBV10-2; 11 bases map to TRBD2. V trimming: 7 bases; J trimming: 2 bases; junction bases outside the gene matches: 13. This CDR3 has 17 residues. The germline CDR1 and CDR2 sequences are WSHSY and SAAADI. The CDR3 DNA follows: TGCGCCAGCACTGGACTAGCGGGTAATTCCGTCACCTACGAGCAGTACTTC. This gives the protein CASTGLAGNSVTYEQYF.

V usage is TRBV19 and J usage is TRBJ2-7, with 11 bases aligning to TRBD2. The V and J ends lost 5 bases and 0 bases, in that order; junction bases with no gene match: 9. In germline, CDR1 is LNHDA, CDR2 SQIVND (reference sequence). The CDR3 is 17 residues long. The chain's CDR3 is CASSSAAGTSGSYEQYF. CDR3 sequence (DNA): TGTGCCAGTAGTTCCGCCGCGGGGACTAGCGGCTCCTACGAGCAGTACTTC.